These 3 T cell receptor beta chains came from one sample sequenced in a study of T-cell memory formation after mild COVID-19. A single record per CDR3 protein comes from TCRdb applying MiXCR to the 5' RACE reads. The sample holds hundreds of thousands of distinct CDR3 sequences, around a quarter seen once. Sequencing was carried out using PBMCs or a T cell subset sorted from them (not recorded which). The receptors were sampled from an adult woman who had mild COVID-19 (a few samples of this study predate the infection). Cell type and time point are not known.

This clonotype has only a few counts. The chain combines TRBV5-1 with TRBJ1-1, with D uncertain. The germline V gene encodes CDR1 SGHRS and CDR2 YFSETQ. The V end was cut by 2 bases, the J end by 5 bases, with 13 bases between. The length of the CDR3 is 14 residues. This CDR3 is CASSLASLGTEAFF. Written as DNA, the CDR3 is TGCGCCAGCAGCTTAGCGAGCCTGGGGACTGAAGCTTTCTTT.

The V call is TRBV30, the J call TRBJ1-5; a possible D gene is TRBD1 (5 bases). The germline CDR1 and CDR2 sequences are GTSNPN and SVGIG (reference sequence). The length of the CDR3 is 15 residues. With 3 bases removed from V and 5 bases from J, the gap between germline ends came to 17 bases. The CDR3 here is CAWRDPAGGDQPQHF. CDR3 coding DNA: TGTGCCTGGAGGGATCCCGCCGGGGGAGATCAGCCCCAGCATTTT.

This clonotype was detected a few times. This chain uses TRBV9 with TRBJ1-5, with D uncertain. The germline V gene has CDR1 SGDLS and CDR2 YYNGEE. V was trimmed by 1 base and J by 6 bases, leaving 11 bases between them. This CDR3 is built from 14 residues. CDR3 loop: CASSVRRLGQPQHF. The CDR3 DNA reads as TGTGCCAGCAGCGTAAGGAGGTTAGGTCAGCCCCAGCATTTT.